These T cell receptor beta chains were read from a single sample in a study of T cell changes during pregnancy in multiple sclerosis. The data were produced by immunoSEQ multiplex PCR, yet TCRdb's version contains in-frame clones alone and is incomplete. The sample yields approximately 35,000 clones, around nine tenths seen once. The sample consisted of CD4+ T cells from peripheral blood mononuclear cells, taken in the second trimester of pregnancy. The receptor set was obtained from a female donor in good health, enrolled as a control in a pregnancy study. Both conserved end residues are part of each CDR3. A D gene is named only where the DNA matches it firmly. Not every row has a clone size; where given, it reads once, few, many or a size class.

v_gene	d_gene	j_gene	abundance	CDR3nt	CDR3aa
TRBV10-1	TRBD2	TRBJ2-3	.	TGCGCCAGCAGGGGAACTAGCGGGAGGTCTGGGGAAGATACGCAGTATTTT	CASRGTSGRSGEDTQYF
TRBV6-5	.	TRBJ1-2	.	TGTGCCAGCAGTCGGAGTGACAGGCCTAACTATGGCTACACCTTC	CASSRSDRPNYGYTF
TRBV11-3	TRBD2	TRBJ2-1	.	TGTGCCAGCAGCTTAGATCGGGGGGGATACAATGAGCAGTTCTTC	CASSLDRGGYNEQFF
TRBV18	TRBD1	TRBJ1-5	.	TGTGCCAGCTCACGGGAGGGGGACAGGGGATGGCCCCAGCATTTT	CASSREGDRGWPQHF
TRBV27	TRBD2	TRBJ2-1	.	TGTGCCAGCAGTTTATTGGGGGCGCTAGCGGGGGGCTTTTACAATGAGCAGTTCTTC	CASSLLGALAGGFYNEQFF
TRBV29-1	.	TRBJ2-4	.	TGCAGCGTCCGACCCCAGGGTCTGAACATTCAGTACTTC	CSVRPQGLNIQYF
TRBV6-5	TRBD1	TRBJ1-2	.	TGTGCCAGCAGTTACGGACAGGGGATAACCTTCTATGGCTACACCTTC	CASSYGQGITFYGYTF
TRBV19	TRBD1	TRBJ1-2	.	TGTGCCAGTAGTATAGTCGGGAATGACAGGGGGCATGGCTACACCTTC	CASSIVGNDRGHGYTF
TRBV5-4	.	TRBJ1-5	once	TGTGCCAGCAGCTTCGGGGGTGGGGAAAATCAGCCCCAGCATTTT	CASSFGGGENQPQHF
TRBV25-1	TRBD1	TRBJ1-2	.	TGTGCCAGCAGTGAATCAGGGGGCGATGGCTACACCTTC	CASSESGGDGYTF
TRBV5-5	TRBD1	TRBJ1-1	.	TGTGCCAGCAGCACGGACAGGGTCCGGACTGAAGCTTTCTTT	CASSTDRVRTEAFF
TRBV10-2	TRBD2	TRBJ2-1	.	TGCGCCAGCAGTGAGTTAGCGGGAATCTACAATGAGCAGTTCTTC	CASSELAGIYNEQFF
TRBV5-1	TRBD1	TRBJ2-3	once	TGCGCCCGCTTGGGACAGGGAAGAGATACGCAGTATTTT	CARLGQGRDTQYF
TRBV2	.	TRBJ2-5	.	TGTGCCAGCAGTGCCGCGCAGGGCACCCAGTACTTC	CASSAAQGTQYF
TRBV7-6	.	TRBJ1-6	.	TGTGCCAGCAGCTTAGAGCCCAGGGATAGCTCCTATAATTCACCCCTCCACTTT	CASSLEPRDSSYNSPLHF
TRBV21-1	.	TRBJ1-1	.	TGTGCCAGCATGAGGTCCCCGAAGAACACTGAAGCTTTCTTT	CASMRSPKNTEAFF
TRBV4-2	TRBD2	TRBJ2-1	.	TGTGCCAGCAGCCCCGGGACTAGCGGGATGGGTGAGCAGTTCTTC	CASSPGTSGMGEQFF
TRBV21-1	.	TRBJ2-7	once	TGTGCCAGCAGCAAGGGGCGGGACTCCTACGAGCAGTACTTC	CASSKGRDSYEQYF
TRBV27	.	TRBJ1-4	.	TGTGCCAGCGCTGACACCTTTGAAGAAAAACTGTTTTTT	CASADTFEEKLFF
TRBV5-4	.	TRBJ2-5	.	TGTGCCAGCAGCCGACCCGAGGTCGAGACCCAGTACTTC	CASSRPEVETQYF
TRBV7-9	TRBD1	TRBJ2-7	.	TGTGCCAGCAGACCTACCGGGACAGCGAACTACGAGCAGTACTTC	CASRPTGTANYEQYF
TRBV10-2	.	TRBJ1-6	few	TGCGCCAGCAGTGAACCAGGGGACCCCCTCCACTTT	CASSEPGDPLHF
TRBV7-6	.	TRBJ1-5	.	TGTGCCAGCAGCTTAACTGGTTTTAGCAATCAGCCCCAGCATTTT	CASSLTGFSNQPQHF
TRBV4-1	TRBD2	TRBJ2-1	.	TGCGCCAGCAGCCAAGGAGGACTAGCCTACAATGAGCAGTTCTTC	CASSQGGLAYNEQFF
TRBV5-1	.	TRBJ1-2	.	TGCGCCAGCAGCTCACAGGGTGGAATGACAGGCTACACCTTC	CASSSQGGMTGYTF
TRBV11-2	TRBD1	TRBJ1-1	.	TGTGCCAGCAGCGCCGGGGACAGTTCGGGCACTGAAGCTTTCTTT	CASSAGDSSGTEAFF
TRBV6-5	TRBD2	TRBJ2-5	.	TGTGCCAGCAAGGTAGCGGGAGGGCCTTACGAGACCCAGTACTTC	CASKVAGGPYETQYF
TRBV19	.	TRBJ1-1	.	TGTGCCAGTAGTTTCGGACAGACGAACACTGAAGCTTTCTTT	CASSFGQTNTEAFF
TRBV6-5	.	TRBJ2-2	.	TGTGCCAGCATCCAAGGGGACACTAACACCGGGGAGCTGTTTTTT	CASIQGDTNTGELFF
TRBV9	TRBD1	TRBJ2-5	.	TGTGCCAGCAGCGTGGACAGGGGGTACCAAGAGACCCAGTACTTC	CASSVDRGYQETQYF
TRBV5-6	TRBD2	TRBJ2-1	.	TGTGCCAGCAGCTGGGGCGGGAGTTTGTTTGAGCAGTTCTTC	CASSWGGSLFEQFF
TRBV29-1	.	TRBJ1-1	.	TGCAGCGTTGAAGACTCGCCGGGGGGCGGTGAAGCTTTCTTT	CSVEDSPGGGEAFF
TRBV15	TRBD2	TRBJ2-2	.	TGTGCCACCAGCAGAGGGATAGCGGGAGGGACCGGGGAGCTGTTTTTT	CATSRGIAGGTGELFF
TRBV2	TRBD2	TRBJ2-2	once	TGTGCCAGCAGCGCGACTCGATACGGGGGGAGGACCGGGGAGCTGTTTTTT	CASSATRYGGRTGELFF
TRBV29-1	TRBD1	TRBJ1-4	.	TGCAGCGCCTCCGGACAGGGGACTTCTAATGAAAAACTGTTTTTT	CSASGQGTSNEKLFF
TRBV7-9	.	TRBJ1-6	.	TGTGCCAGCAGCTTGGCAGGGGTTAATTCACCCCTCCACTTT	CASSLAGVNSPLHF
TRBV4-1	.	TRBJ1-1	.	TGCGCCAGCAGCCAAGACGACTGGAACACTGAAGCTTTCTTT	CASSQDDWNTEAFF
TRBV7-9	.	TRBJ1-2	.	TGTGCCAGCAGCTTAAGTCCAGGTGGCTACACCTTC	CASSLSPGGYTF
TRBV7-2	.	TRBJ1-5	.	TGTGCCAGCGGTAACAGGGTCAATCAGCCCCAGCATTTT	CASGNRVNQPQHF
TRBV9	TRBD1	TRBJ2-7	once	TGTGCCAGCAGCGTCGAGGGGACAGGGGCGGGGGAGCAGTACTTC	CASSVEGTGAGEQYF
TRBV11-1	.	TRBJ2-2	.	TGTGCCAGCAGCGCGATCAGGGGAGAGACCGGGGAGCTGTTTTTT	CASSAIRGETGELFF
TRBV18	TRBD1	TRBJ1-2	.	TGTGCCAGCTCACCGTGGGACAGGGGGATAGGGGGCTACACCTTC	CASSPWDRGIGGYTF
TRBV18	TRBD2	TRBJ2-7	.	TGTGCCAGCGCGCTAGCGGGGGGAACCTACGAGCAGTACTTC	CASALAGGTYEQYF
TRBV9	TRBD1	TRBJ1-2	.	TGTGCCAGCAGCGATGCCGGGACAGGGAGGGTTGGCTACACCTTC	CASSDAGTGRVGYTF
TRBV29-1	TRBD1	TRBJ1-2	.	TGCAGCGCGACCGGGACAGGGCTAGGTGGCTACACCTTC	CSATGTGLGGYTF
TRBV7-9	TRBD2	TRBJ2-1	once	TGTGCCAGCAGCCGCAACACCGGCCTGGGACTAGAAAACGGCAATGAGCAGTTCTTC	CASSRNTGLGLENGNEQFF
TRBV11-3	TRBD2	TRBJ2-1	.	TGTGCCAGCAGCCCCCCCCCGACATCCGGGACTAGCGGTCACAATGAGCAGTTCTTC	CASSPPPTSGTSGHNEQFF
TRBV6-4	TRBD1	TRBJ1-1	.	TGTGCCAGCCGGGGGCAGGGGGGCACTGAAGCTTTCTTT	CASRGQGGTEAFF
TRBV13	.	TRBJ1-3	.	TGTGCCAGCAGCCCAACGACAGGTGGAAACACCATATATTTT	CASSPTTGGNTIYF
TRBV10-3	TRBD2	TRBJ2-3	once	TGTGCCATCAGTGAGCCCGGACTAGCTGGCACAGATACGCAGTATTTT	CAISEPGLAGTDTQYF
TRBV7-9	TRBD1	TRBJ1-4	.	TGTGCCAGCAGCCTCGGACAGGGGGCTCGGGGTAATGAAAAACTGTTTTTT	CASSLGQGARGNEKLFF
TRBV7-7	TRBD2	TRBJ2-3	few	TGTGCCAGCAGTAGCGGGGGAGGAACGCAGTATTTT	CASSSGGGTQYF
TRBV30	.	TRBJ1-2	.	TGTGCCTGGAGTGAACAGGGAGCGTCCTACACCTTC	CAWSEQGASYTF
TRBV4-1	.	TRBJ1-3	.	TGCGCCAGCAGCCACCTGAGCTCTGGAAACACCATATATTTT	CASSHLSSGNTIYF
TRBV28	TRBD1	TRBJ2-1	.	TGTGCCAGGGGACAGTTCCATGAGCAGTTCTTC	CARGQFHEQFF